This TCR beta chain was identified in a study of blood T cell repertoires in COVID-19. On the study more broadly: Acute and convalescent COVID-19 specimens originated in the United States, Italy and Spain. PBMCs, B-cell-depleted T cells, or T cells provided the cDNA or gDNA that made up the material.

Per the study methods: Estimation of nucleated cell counts was performed using reference gene primer amplification. The data were produced by immunoSEQ multiplex PCR, yet TCRdb's version contains in-frame clones alone and is incomplete. D and trimming come from the DNA, and the V and J calls and clone size come from that table. Among some 71,000 clones listed, roughly 85% were seen once. Germline CDR1 and CDR2: SGHVS and FQNEAQ. CDR3 length: 12 amino acids. Trimming took 5 bases from V and 14 from J, leaving 16 bases between them. This chain uses TRBV7-8 with TRBJ2-1; maybe TRBD2 (5 bases). The origin of this receptor is a man aged 25-45 years with acute or convalescent COVID-19. Sequencing was done on a sample of peripheral blood. The CDR3 DNA follows: TGTGCCAGCAGCCCTACTACTAGGGAAAAGTTCTTC. Its translation: CASSPTTREKFF.